This T cell receptor (beta chain) was sequenced for a study of vaccination effects on CD4 cells after COVID-19. Study observations and caveats: Vaccine- and infection-induced clones showed marked clonal contraction late following vaccination.

Sequencing used immunoSEQ multiplex PCR; TCRdb keeps in-frame clones, though not all of them. The table lists under 30,000 clones, around three quarters of them singletons. Sequencing in the ViraFEST assay came after antigen-specific CD4+ T cells had been expanded with viral peptide pools, which were used to stimulate PBMC. Investigators separated out CD4+ T cells once more than nine days of culture had passed. Vaccine recipients, nucleocapsid antibody negative, had no prior SARS-CoV-2 infection. In the cultures, half the medium was exchanged for IL-2 medium on days 3 and 7. About this clone itself: Its antigen is undetermined.

Sequenced material: CD4+ T cells from PBMCs cultured with HCoV-NL63 spike peptides, taken before COVID-19 vaccination. The TCR originated in a human donor who received a COVID-19 vaccine.

Written as DNA, the CDR3 is TGTGCCAGCAGCTTTTCTGTTCCGGGCGAGGGCTACACCTTC. Translated: CASSFSVPGEGYTF. The rearrangement links TRBV7-9 to TRBJ1-2; D is ambiguous. The V end lost 3 bases, the J end lost 8 bases, and 16 bases lay between the germline ends. CDR3 length: 14 amino acids. Per the germline V gene, CDR1 is SEHNR and CDR2 is FQNEAQ (reference sequence).